The TCR beta chain under discussion was sequenced for a study of CD8 T cells in ankylosing spondylitis. Germline assignment: CDR1 MDHEN and CDR2 SYDVKM. This CDR3 is built from 15 residues. V was shortened by 5 bases and J by 1 base, with 9 bases between the two germline ends. TCRdb processed the 5' RACE reads anew with MiXCR; each CDR3 protein has one entry. The sample lists about 160,000 distinct CDR3 sequences; approximately 16% were seen once. This rearrangement joins TRBV28 to TRBJ2-6; maybe TRBD1 (5 bases). This TCR derives from a male donor with ankylosing spondylitis or in good health (not recorded which). Sequenced material: blood, either unsorted or a sorted T cell fraction (not recorded which). The CDR3 is CASSRQFSGANVLTF. In DNA form, the CDR3 reads TGTGCCAGCAGTCGACAGTTTTCTGGGGCCAACGTCCTGACTTTC.